This T cell receptor beta chain was documented in a study of breast tumors, draining lymph nodes, adjacent tissues. CDR1 is SGHTA, CDR2 FQGNSA, per germline. The CDR3 totals 15 residues. V lost 5 bases, J lost 1 base, and 8 bases stayed unmatched. Each CDR3 protein is one row after TCRdb ran MiXCR on the multiplex PCR reads. The sample has about 31,000 distinct CDR3 sequences, 63% seen once. This clonotype appeared once. This sequence joins TRBV7-2 and TRBJ2-7, with 7 bases lining up with TRBD1. The sequencing input was breast tumor tissue. The source of this sequence is a female donor with breast cancer. Some clones in this sample may be carry-over from other donors' samples. In DNA, the CDR3 is TGTGCCAGCAGCCCCGACCGGGACAGTTCCTACGAGCAGTACTTC. This encodes CASSPDRDSSYEQYF. The full variable domain, rest sourced from reference TRBV7-2 and TRBJ2-7, is GAGVSQSPSNKVTEKGKDVELRCDPISGHTALYWYRQSLGQGLEFLIYFQGNSAPDKSGLPSDRFSAERTGGSVSTLTIQRTQQEDSAVYLCASSPDRDSSYEQYFGPGTRLTVT.